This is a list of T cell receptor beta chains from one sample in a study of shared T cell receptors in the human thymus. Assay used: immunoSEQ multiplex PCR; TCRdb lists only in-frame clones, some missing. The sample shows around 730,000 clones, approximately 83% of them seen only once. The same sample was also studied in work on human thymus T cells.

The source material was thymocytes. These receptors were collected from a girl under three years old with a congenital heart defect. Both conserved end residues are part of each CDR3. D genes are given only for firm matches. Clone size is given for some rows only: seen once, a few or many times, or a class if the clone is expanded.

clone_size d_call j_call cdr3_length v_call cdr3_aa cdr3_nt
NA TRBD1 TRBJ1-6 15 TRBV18 CASSHDRGPNSPLHF TGTGCCAGCTCCCACGACAGGGGCCCAAATTCACCCCTCCACTTT
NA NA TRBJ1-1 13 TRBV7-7 CASSLGWHTEAFF TGTGCTAGCAGCCTCGGGTGGCACACTGAAGCTTTCTTT
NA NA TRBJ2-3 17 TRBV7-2 CASSLRSRISYTDTQYF TGTGCCAGCAGCTTAAGAAGCAGGATCAGTTACACAGATACGCAGTATTTT
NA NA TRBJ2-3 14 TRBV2 CASGEITSTDTQYF TGTGCCAGCGGAGAGATAACTAGCACAGATACGCAGTATTTT
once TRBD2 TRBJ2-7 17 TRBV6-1 CASSERAGGPMGYEQYF TGTGCCAGCAGTGAACGAGCGGGGGGACCAATGGGGTACGAGCAGTACTTC
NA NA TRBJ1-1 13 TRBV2 CASGQGMNTEAFF TGTGCCAGCGGTCAGGGAATGAACACTGAAGCTTTCTTT
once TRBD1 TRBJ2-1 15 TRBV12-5 CASATGTGIYNEQFF TGTGCTAGTGCCACTGGGACAGGGATCTACAATGAGCAGTTCTTC
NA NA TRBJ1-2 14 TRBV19 CASSIEAGDYGYTF TGTGCCAGTAGTATAGAAGCAGGGGACTATGGCTACACCTTC
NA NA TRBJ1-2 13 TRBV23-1 CASSQGSLFGYTF TGCGCCAGCTCCCAGGGGAGCCTTTTTGGCTACACCTTC
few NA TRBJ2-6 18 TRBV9 CASSVGWLGGSGANVLTF TGTGCCAGCAGCGTAGGTTGGTTAGGGGGAAGTGGGGCCAACGTCCTGACTTTC
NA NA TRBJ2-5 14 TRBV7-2 CASSLSSTQETQYF TGTGCCAGCAGCTTATCCAGTACCCAAGAGACCCAGTACTTC